This passage covers 7 T cell receptor beta chains from one sample sequenced in a study of identical twins. TCRdb recomputed calls from the 5' RACE reads with MiXCR, one row per CDR3 protein. The sample carries hundreds of thousands of distinct CDR3 sequences, roughly 6.2% recorded once. The specimen sequenced was naive T cells sorted from blood. These receptors all come from a man younger than 35 in good health.

V and J are TRBV29-1 and TRBJ2-5, with 8 bases fitting TRBD1. CDR1 and CDR2 (germline): SQVTM, ANQGSEA. The CDR3 extends over 15 amino acids. V dropped 7 bases and J dropped 1; count of bases not matched to a gene: 11. This CDR3 reads CSGTRGQGPQETQYF. CDR3 sequence (DNA): TGCAGCGGTACAAGAGGACAGGGACCCCAAGAGACCCAGTACTTC.

The CDR3 loop reads CSAWTGNTIYF. The DNA of the CDR3 is TGCAGCGCTTGGACTGGAAACACCATATATTTT. The chain has TRBV29-1 and TRBJ1-3, with no clear D. The germline V gene has CDR1 SQVTM and CDR2 ANQGSEA. This CDR3 has 11 amino acids. V dropped 7 bases and J dropped 2 bases, with 6 bases sitting between them.

In its sample, this clonotype was seen many times. This chain uses TRBV7-6 with TRBJ2-7; D is undetermined. The length of the CDR3 is 15 residues. The germline V gene has CDR1 SGHVS and CDR2 FNYEAQ. The ends were cut back, 1 base at V and 0 bases at J, with 10 bases in the middle. CDR3 region: CASSLEASSSYEQYF. The CDR3 nucleotides are TGTGCCAGCAGCTTAGAGGCCTCTAGCTCCTACGAGCAGTACTTC.

This clonotype was counted a few times. The chain is built from TRBV19 and TRBJ2-1, with 10 nucleotides matching TRBD2. The germline V gene encodes CDR1 LNHDA and CDR2 SQIVND (reference sequence). The CDR3 runs to 13 residues. The V segment lost 10 bases and the J segment 4 bases; nucleotides outside the gene matches: 4. This CDR3 reads CATQREGYNEQFF. The CDR3 DNA reads as TGTGCCACCCAGCGGGAGGGTTACAATGAGCAGTTCTTC.

This clonotype occurred many times. The CDR3 reads CASSLGDRDPDTQYF. Here the CDR3 DNA reads TGCGCCAGCAGCTTGGGGGACAGGGATCCGGATACGCAGTATTTT. The chain carries TRBV5-1 and TRBJ2-3, with 9 nucleotides matching TRBD1. The V segment lost 0 bases and the J segment 6 bases; nucleotides outside the gene matches: 5. Germline V gene sequence: CDR1 SGHRS, CDR2 YFSETQ. The CDR3 spans 15 residues. Full variable domain (outside the CDR3, taken from reference TRBV5-1 and TRBJ2-3): KAGVTQTPRYLIKTRGQQVTLSCSPISGHRSVSWYQQTPGQGLQFLFEYFSETQRNKGNFPGRFSGRQFSNSRSEMNVSTLELGDSALYLCASSLGDRDPDTQYFGPGTRLTVL.

This clonotype was seen at least ten times. The V gene is TRBV29-1, the J gene TRBJ2-3; possible D gene TRBD2, 6 bases. Germline V gene data show CDR1 as SQVTM and CDR2 as ANQGSEA. CDR3 size: 10 residues. V dropped 7 bases and J dropped 6 bases, with 8 bases sitting between them. The CDR3 reads CSAAGDTQYF. The CDR3 DNA is TGCAGCGCCGCGGGGGATACGCAGTATTTT.

This clonotype showed up many times. J is TRBJ2-5 and V is TRBV12-3 or TRBV12-4; TRBD2 aligns across 12 bases. With V trimmed by 7 bases and J by 10 bases, 10 bases remained unmatched. The CDR3 sequence is 14 residues long. CDR3 in amino acids: CASKGTSGPLRQYF. The CDR3 nucleotides are TGTGCCAGCAAGGGGACTAGCGGGCCCTTACGCCAGTACTTC.